This T cell receptor beta chain appears in the sequencing data of a study of regulatory T cells in long-lasting Graves disease. Arm-PCR with iRepertoire HTBI primers amplified the CDR3 regions for these TCR beta libraries. TCRdb passed the multiplex PCR reads through MiXCR, listing each CDR3 protein once. The sample contains about 470,000 distinct CDR3 sequences, about 22% of which appear only once. Trimming pared 8 bases from V and 0 bases from J, leaving 7 bases between. This CDR3 spans 12 amino acids. Germline loops: CDR1 MNHEY, CDR2 SVGEGT. This clonotype appeared many times. Time point here: persistent/refractory GD, antithyroid drugs over 5 years with positive TRAb. Making the TCR library involved RNA that had been extracted from PBMCs.

Sequences were derived from peripheral blood mononuclear cells (PBMCs), sampled when the disease was refractory, from a patient treated with antithyroid drugs. This clonotype was obtained from a female donor with Graves disease. J is TRBJ1-1 and V is TRBV6-2 or TRBV6-3; maybe TRBD1 (5 bases). The CDR3 reads CASRQMNTEAFF. DNA of the CDR3: TGTGCCAGCCGACAGATGAACACTGAAGCTTTCTTT.